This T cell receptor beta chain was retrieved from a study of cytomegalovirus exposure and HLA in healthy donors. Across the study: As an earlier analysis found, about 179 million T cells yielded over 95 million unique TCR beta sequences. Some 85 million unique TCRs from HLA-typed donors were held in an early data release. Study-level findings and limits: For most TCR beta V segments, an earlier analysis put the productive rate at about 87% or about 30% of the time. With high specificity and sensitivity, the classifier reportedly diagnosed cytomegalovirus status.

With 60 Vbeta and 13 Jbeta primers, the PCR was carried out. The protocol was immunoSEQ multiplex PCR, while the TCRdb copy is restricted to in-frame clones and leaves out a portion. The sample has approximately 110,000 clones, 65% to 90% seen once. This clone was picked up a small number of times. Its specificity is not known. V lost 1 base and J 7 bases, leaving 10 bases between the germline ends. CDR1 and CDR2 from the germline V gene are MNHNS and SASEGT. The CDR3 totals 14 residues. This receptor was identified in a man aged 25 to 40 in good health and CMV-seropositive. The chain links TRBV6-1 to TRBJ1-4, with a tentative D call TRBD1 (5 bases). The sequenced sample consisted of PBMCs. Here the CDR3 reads CASSEGQGVEKLFF. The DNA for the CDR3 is TGTGCCAGCAGTGAAGGTCAAGGGGTTGAAAAACTGTTTTTT.